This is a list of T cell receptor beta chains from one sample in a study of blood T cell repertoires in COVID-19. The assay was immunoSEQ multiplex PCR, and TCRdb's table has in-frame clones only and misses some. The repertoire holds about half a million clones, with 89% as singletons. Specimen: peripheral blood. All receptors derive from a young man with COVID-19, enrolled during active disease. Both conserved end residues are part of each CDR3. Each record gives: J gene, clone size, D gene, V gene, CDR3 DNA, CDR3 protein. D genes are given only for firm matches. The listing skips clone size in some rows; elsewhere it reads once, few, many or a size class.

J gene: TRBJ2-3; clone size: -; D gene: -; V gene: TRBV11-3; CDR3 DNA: TGTGCCAGCAGCTTGACTTGGGCAGATACGCAGTATTTT; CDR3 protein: CASSLTWADTQYF
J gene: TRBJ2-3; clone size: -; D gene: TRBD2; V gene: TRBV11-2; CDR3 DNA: TGTGCCAGCAGCTTCTCTAGCGGAGCAGATACGCAGTATTTT; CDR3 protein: CASSFSSGADTQYF
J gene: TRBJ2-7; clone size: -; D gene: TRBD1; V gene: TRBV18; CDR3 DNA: TGTGCCAGCTCACCAACAGGGGGCGAGCAGTACTTC; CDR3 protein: CASSPTGGEQYF
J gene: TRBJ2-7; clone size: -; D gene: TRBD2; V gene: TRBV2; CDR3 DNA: TGTGCCAGCAGTGAGACGACTAGCGGGAGATTCTACGAGCAGTACTTC; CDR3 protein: CASSETTSGRFYEQYF
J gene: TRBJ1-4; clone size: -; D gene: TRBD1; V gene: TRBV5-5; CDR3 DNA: TGTGCCAGCAGCGGGACAGATTCAACTAATGAAAAACTGTTTTTT; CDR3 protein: CASSGTDSTNEKLFF
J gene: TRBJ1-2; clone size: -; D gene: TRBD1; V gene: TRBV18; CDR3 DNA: TGTGCCAGCTCACCGACAGGGGATCCGGCGGGGGGCTACACCTTC; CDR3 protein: CASSPTGDPAGGYTF
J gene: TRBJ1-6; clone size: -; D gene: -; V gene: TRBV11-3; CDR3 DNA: TGTGCCAGCAGTGAACGGGGGTCCTATAATTCACCCCTCCACTTT; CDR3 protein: CASSERGSYNSPLHF
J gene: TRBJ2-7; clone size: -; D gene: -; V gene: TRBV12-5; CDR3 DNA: TGTGCTAGTGGTTTGGTCCAAGACATATCCCACGAGCAGTACTTC; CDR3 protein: CASGLVQDISHEQYF
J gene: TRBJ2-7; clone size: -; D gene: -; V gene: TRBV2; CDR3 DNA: TGTGCCAGCAGTCGACATGGAATTACCTACGAGCAGTACTTC; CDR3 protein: CASSRHGITYEQYF
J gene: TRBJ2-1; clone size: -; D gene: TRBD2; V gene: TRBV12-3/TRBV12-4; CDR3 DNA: TGTGCCAGCAGTCCGGGACTAGTCGGCGAGCAGTTCTTC; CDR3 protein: CASSPGLVGEQFF
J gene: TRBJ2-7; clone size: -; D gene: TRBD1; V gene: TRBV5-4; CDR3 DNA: TGTGCCAGCAGCCCTGGTAGGGACAGAGGAAGGGAGGAGCAGTACTTC; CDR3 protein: CASSPGRDRGREEQYF
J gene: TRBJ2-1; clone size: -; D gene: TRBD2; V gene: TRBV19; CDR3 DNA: TGTGCCAGTAGTATAACGCCCGGGACTAGCGGGAGAGCCCGATACAATGAGCAGTTCTTC; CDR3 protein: CASSITPGTSGRARYNEQFF
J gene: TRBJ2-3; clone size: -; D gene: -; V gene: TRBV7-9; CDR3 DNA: TGTGCCAGCAGCTCCTCGGAGGGCCTTACGCAGTATTTT; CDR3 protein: CASSSSEGLTQYF
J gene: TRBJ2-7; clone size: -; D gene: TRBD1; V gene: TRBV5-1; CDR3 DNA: TGCGCCAGCAGCTCGGGACAGGGGCCCTACGAGCAGTACTTC; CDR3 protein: CASSSGQGPYEQYF
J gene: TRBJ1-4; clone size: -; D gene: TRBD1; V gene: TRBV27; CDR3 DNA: TGTGCCAGCAGGCCCCGGACAGGGGGTGATGAAAAACTGTTTTTT; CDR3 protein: CASRPRTGGDEKLFF
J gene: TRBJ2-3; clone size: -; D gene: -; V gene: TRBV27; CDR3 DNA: TGTGCCAGCTCTGACATACCCACAGATACGCAGTATTTT; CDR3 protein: CASSDIPTDTQYF
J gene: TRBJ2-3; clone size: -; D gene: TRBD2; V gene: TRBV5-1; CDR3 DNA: TGCGCCAGCAGCCCGAAGACTAGCGGGACTAGCACAGATACGCAGTATTTT; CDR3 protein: CASSPKTSGTSTDTQYF
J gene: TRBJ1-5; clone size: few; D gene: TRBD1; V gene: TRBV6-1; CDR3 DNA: TGTGCCAGCAGTGAATCATACCCAGGGGGCCAGGGGCAGCCCCAGCATTTT; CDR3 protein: CASSESYPGGQGQPQHF
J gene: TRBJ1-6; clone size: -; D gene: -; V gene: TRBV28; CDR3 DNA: TGTGCCAGCAATTCAGGGGTCGATTCACCCCTCCACTTT; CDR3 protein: CASNSGVDSPLHF
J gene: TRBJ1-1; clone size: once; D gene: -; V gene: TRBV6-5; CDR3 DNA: TGTGCCAGCAGGCGACAGGCGGGGGACACTGAAGCTTTCTTT; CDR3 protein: CASRRQAGDTEAFF
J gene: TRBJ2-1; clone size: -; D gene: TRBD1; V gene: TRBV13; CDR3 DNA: TGTGCCAGCAGCTTAGGTCAGGGGGCGAATGAGCAGTTCTTC; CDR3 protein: CASSLGQGANEQFF
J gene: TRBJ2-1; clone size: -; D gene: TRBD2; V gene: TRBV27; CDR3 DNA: TGTGCCAGCAGACCTGGGGCCCCCACTAGCGCGTACAATGAGCAGTTCTTC; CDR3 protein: CASRPGAPTSAYNEQFF
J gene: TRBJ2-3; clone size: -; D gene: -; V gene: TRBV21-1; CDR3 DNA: TGTGCCAGCAGCTTCGACAGATCCACAGATACGCAGTATTTT; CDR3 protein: CASSFDRSTDTQYF
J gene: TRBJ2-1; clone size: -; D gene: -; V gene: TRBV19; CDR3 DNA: TGTGCCAGTAGTATAGAGGGGAGGCTACACAATGAGCAGTTCTTC; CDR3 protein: CASSIEGRLHNEQFF
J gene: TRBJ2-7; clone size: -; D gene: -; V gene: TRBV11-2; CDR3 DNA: TGTGCCAGCAGCTCCCGGGGGGCGGGTTACGAGCAGTACTTC; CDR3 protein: CASSSRGAGYEQYF
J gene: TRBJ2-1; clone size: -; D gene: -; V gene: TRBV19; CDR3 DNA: TGTGCCAGTAGTATAGCCGATCGGGCATCTCGGGGTTACAATGAGCAGTTCTTC; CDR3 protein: CASSIADRASRGYNEQFF
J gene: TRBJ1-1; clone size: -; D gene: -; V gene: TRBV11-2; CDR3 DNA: TGTGCCAGCAGCTTAGGAGGCCGGGGAGAGGACACTGAAGCTTTCTTT; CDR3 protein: CASSLGGRGEDTEAFF
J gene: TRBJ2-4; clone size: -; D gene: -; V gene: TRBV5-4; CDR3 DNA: TGTGCCAGCAGCTTGAAGGACTTAAACATAGCCAAAAACATTCAGTACTTC; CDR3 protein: CASSLKDLNIAKNIQYF
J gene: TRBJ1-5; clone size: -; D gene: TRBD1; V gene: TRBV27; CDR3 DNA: TGTGCCAGCAGTCCACTCCGAGGGACAGGGGGGTCGGTGAGCAATCAGCCCCAGCATTTT; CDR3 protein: CASSPLRGTGGSVSNQPQHF
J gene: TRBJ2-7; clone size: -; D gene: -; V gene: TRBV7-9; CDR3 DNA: TGTGCCAGCAGCTTAGTGGATCAGGTGGGCGAGCAGTACTTC; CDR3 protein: CASSLVDQVGEQYF
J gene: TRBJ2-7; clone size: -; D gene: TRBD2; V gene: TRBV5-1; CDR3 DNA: TGCGCCAGCAGCCCTGGACTAGTAACTACCGAGCAGTACTTC; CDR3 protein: CASSPGLVTTEQYF
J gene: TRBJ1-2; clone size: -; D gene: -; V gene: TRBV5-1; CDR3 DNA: TGCGCCAGCAGCAGCTCCTCGGGACTCTCCTATGGCTACACCTTC; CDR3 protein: CASSSSSGLSYGYTF
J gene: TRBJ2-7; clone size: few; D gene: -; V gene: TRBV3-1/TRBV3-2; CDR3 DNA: TGTGCCAGCAGCCAAGTCGACTACCCCTACGAGCAGTACTTC; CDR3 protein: CASSQVDYPYEQYF
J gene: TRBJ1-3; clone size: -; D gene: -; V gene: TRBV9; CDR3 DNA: TGTGCCAGCAGCGTAGAAGCGGTGTACTCTGGAAACACCATATATTTT; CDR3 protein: CASSVEAVYSGNTIYF
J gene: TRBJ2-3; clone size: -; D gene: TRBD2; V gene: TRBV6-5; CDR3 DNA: TGTGCCAGCATACCATCTAGCGGGAGTCGGGATACGCAGTATTTT; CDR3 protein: CASIPSSGSRDTQYF
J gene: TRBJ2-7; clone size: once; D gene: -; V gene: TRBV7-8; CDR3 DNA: TGTGCCAGCAGCTTGTACCAGTCCTACGAGCAGTACTTC; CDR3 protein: CASSLYQSYEQYF
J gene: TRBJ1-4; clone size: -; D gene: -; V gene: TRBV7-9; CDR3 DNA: TGTGCCAGCAGCGAGGCGGGGACTAATGAAAAACTGTTTTTT; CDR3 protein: CASSEAGTNEKLFF